This TCR beta chain was captured in a study of T cells in Graves' hyperthyroidism and ophthalmopathy. Study-level findings and limits: Blood shared most expanded thyroid clonotypes above 0.001.

The CDR3 has 15 amino acids. The V gene's germline CDR1 is KGHDR and CDR2 SFDVKD. Trimming at V came to 2 bases and at J to 6 bases, leaving 4 bases not matched to a gene. As concerns this clonotype: Antigen unknown.

Researchers took RNA transcripts and amplified the TCR beta CDR3 regions from them. First-round RT-PCR targeting the TCR CDR3 was performed with the HTBI primer set. TCRdb re-called the multiplex PCR reads with MiXCR, one entry per CDR3 protein. The repertoire has 600,000 or so distinct CDR3 sequences, roughly 50% of them found once; the top ten carry 8.2%. Stability of Graves' hyperthyroidism was defined as absent ophthalmopathy progression within 18 months. The sequence came from a woman between 18 and 29 years old with Graves' hyperthyroidism. J is TRBJ2-7 and V is TRBV24-1; TRBD2 agrees at 12 bases. The sequencing sample was made of peripheral blood or thyroid tissue (not recorded which). CDR3 sequence reads: CATSDSTSGRGEQYF. In DNA form, the CDR3 reads TGTGCCACCAGTGATTCGACTAGCGGGAGAGGCGAGCAGTACTTC.